This T cell receptor (beta chain) derives from a study of blood T cell repertoires in COVID-19. Original processing notes: Reference gene primer amplification gave estimated nucleated cell counts. Libraries were prepared by immunoSEQ multiplex PCR; TCRdb keeps only in-frame clonotypes and omits some of them. Clone size and the V and J calls come from that table; the DNA yielded D and trimming. This sample carries approximately 110,000 clones, about 82% of them seen once, and the ten largest clones take around 5%. Trimming took 5 bases from V and 5 from J, leaving 15 bases between them. The germline V gene encodes CDR1 SEHNR and CDR2 FQNEAQ (reference sequence). The CDR3 covers 15 residues. The sample holds a few counts of this clone.

The rearrangement joins TRBV7-9 to TRBJ1-4, with a weak D call TRBD1 (5 bases). Sequences were obtained from peripheral blood. This TCR came from a human donor in a cohort sampled during active COVID-19. The CDR3 nucleotides read TGTGCCAGCAGCCCGTCGACAGCTCTGAATGAAAAACTGTTTTTT. This encodes CASSPSTALNEKLFF.